These 26 T cell receptor beta chains share one sample of origin, sequenced in a study of blood T cell repertoires in COVID-19. Profiled with immunoSEQ multiplex PCR; TCRdb holds only in-frame clones, not every one. The sample records around 35,000 clones, more than 85% being singletons. The sample comprised peripheral blood. These receptor sequences come from a human donor in a cohort sampled during active COVID-19.

The CDR3 region has the DNA TGTGCCTGGAGTGTACAGTGGGCAGGGGTTAGCGGGAGGGCCTACAATGAGCAGTTCTTC. Protein sequence: CAWSVQWAGVSGRAYNEQFF. The chain employs TRBV30 and TRBJ2-1; TRBD2 aligns across 11 bases. The V gene end was trimmed by 0 bases and the J gene end by 2 bases; junction bases not matched to a gene: 15. There are 20 residues in the CDR3. Germline-derived CDR1 and CDR2 are GTSNPN and SVGIG (reference sequence).

V and J are TRBV10-1 and TRBJ2-3, with TRBD2 matching over 12 bases. V lost 0 bases, J lost 0 bases, and 10 bases stayed unmatched. The CDR3 runs to 20 residues. Germline-derived CDR1 and CDR2 are WNHNN and SYGVQD (reference sequence). CDR3 loop: CASSESRLAGGIPSTDTQYF. CDR3 DNA: TGCGCCAGCAGTGAGTCGAGGCTAGCGGGAGGGATCCCGAGCACAGATACGCAGTATTTT.

This clone was recorded once. V and J are TRBV25-1 and TRBJ1-4, with D maybe TRBD1 (5 bases). The V and J ends lost 5 bases and 6 bases respectively, with 10 bases between them. Per germline, CDR1 MGHDK and CDR2 SYGVNS. The CDR3 is made up of 13 amino acids. For the CDR3, the DNA is TGTGCCAGCAGTAGACGACAGCATGAAAAACTGTTTTTT. Encoded protein: CASSRRQHEKLFF.

The gene calls are TRBV14 and TRBJ2-2; D ambiguous. Trimming cost V 1 base and J 3 bases, with 6 bases left between them. The CDR3 runs 14 residues. The germline V gene encodes CDR1 SGHDN and CDR2 FVKESK. In nucleotides, the CDR3 is TGTGCCAGCAGCCAAGTAATATACACCGGGGAGCTGTTTTTT. This gives the protein CASSQVIYTGELFF.

The gene calls are TRBV5-4 and TRBJ1-1, with D possibly matching TRBD1 (6 bases). CDR3 size: 14 residues. Trimming took off 0 bases at V and 4 bases at J, with 10 bases between the two ends. Germline CDR1 and CDR2: SGHNT and YYREEE (reference sequence). The CDR3 sequence is CASSLAEGVTEAFF. The CDR3, as DNA: TGTGCCAGCAGCTTGGCTGAGGGGGTCACTGAAGCTTTCTTT.

The CDR3 DNA follows: TGTGCCAGCAGTCCTAGGGGTCTAGCGGGGGGATACAATGAGCAGTTCTTC. Its translation: CASSPRGLAGGYNEQFF. The V gene is TRBV2, the J gene TRBJ2-1; TRBD2 agrees at 11 bases. Germline V gene data show CDR1 as SNHLY and CDR2 as FYNNEI. Trimming took 5 bases from V and 4 from J; bases not matched to a gene: 10. This CDR3 has 17 residues.

The J gene is TRBJ2-3, the V gene TRBV7-3; 7 bases match TRBD2. The CDR3 is made up of 15 amino acids. Germline values: CDR1 SGHTA, CDR2 FQGTGA. V was pared by 4 bases and J by 5 bases, with 9 bases of the junction left unmatched. CDR3 residues: CASSSVGGRGDTQYF. CDR3 sequence (DNA): TGTGCCAGCAGCTCGGTAGGCGGGAGAGGAGATACGCAGTATTTT.

The chain has TRBV6-5 and TRBJ1-1; D call uncertain. Germline values: CDR1 MNHEY, CDR2 SVGAGI. This CDR3 contains 14 residues. The ends were cut back, 2 bases at V and 1 base at J, with 8 bases in the middle. CDR3 amino acids: CASSYDTANTEAFF. DNA for the CDR3: TGTGCCAGCAGTTACGATACAGCGAACACTGAAGCTTTCTTT.

V is TRBV5-1 and J is TRBJ1-1; tentative D call: TRBD1 (5 bases). Trimming left V 0 bases short and J 4 bases short, with 10 bases between. The CDR3 is 14 residues long. Germline CDR1 is SGHRS and CDR2 is YFSETQ. For the CDR3, the DNA is TGCGCCAGCAGCTTGGTTCAGGGCGGCACTGAAGCTTTCTTT. This codes for CASSLVQGGTEAFF.

The genes are TRBV12-5 and TRBJ2-2; 7 nucleotides match TRBD2. With 8 bases clipped from V and 0 bases from J, the junction kept 6 bases outside the gene matches. Germline-derived CDR1 and CDR2 are LGHNT and FRNRAP. The CDR3 is made up of 15 amino acids. CDR3 coding DNA: TGTGCTAGTCTTCGGGCGGGAGCGAACACCGGGGAGCTGTTTTTT. Encoded protein: CASLRAGANTGELFF.

The chain joins TRBV30 to TRBJ1-5; 8 nucleotides match TRBD1. V gave up 3 bases and J gave up 4 bases; unmatched junction bases: 8. Looked up from germline, CDR1 is GTSNPN and CDR2 is SVGIG (reference sequence). The CDR3 consists of 15 residues. Written as DNA, the CDR3 is TGTGCCTGGAGCCTTGGGACAGGAGTGAATCAGCCCCAGCATTTT. Translating gives CAWSLGTGVNQPQHF.

This clone was detected only once. CDR3 DNA: TGTGCCAGCAGCTTAAATGCGGGAGGGTTCACAGATACGCAGTATTTT. It encodes CASSLNAGGFTDTQYF. The V and J genes are TRBV7-2 and TRBJ2-3; 9 nucleotides line up with TRBD2. This CDR3 is built from 16 residues. Germline CDR1 SGHTA, CDR2 FQGNSA. The V and J ends lost 2 bases and 2 bases, in that order; junction bases with no gene match: 5.

This chain joins TRBV7-2 and TRBJ2-7; 13 bases fit TRBD2. Unmatched junction bases numbered 3, after V lost 5 bases and J lost 2 bases. CDR3 length: 15 amino acids. Per germline, CDR1 SGHTA and CDR2 FQGNSA. The CDR3: CASSAGLAGTYEQYF. In nucleotides, the CDR3 is TGTGCCAGCAGCGCGGGACTAGCGGGAACCTACGAGCAGTACTTC.

The rearrangement joins TRBV2 to TRBJ1-1, with D tentatively TRBD1 (5 bases). CDR1 is SNHLY, CDR2 FYNNEI, per germline. This CDR3 comprises 14 residues. V was pared by 5 bases and J by 4 bases, with 14 bases between. The CDR3 bases are TGTGCCAGCAGTATGCAGGGTCGAGGCACTGAAGCTTTCTTT. Translated: CASSMQGRGTEAFF.

CDR3 sequence reads: CASSTGTPRSQPQHF. The DNA of the CDR3 is TGTGCCAGCAGCACCGGGACACCTAGATCTCAGCCCCAGCATTTT. The V call is TRBV5-8, the J call TRBJ1-5, with TRBD1 as a possible D gene (6 bases). This CDR3 has 15 amino acids. V lost 4 bases and J 6 bases, leaving 17 bases between the germline ends. The germline V gene has CDR1 SGHTS and CDR2 YDEGEE.

The V gene is TRBV5-4, the J gene TRBJ2-1, with D possibly TRBD1 on 6 matching bases. With 3 bases removed from V and 3 bases from J, the gap between germline ends came to 16 bases. Per the germline V gene, CDR1 is SGHNT and CDR2 is YYREEE (reference sequence). The length of the CDR3 is 16 residues. The chain's CDR3 is CASSSLQGGFYNEQFF. Written as DNA, the CDR3 is TGTGCCAGCAGCTCGCTTCAAGGGGGTTTCTACAATGAGCAGTTCTTC.

V usage is TRBV30 and J usage is TRBJ2-1; 7 nucleotides align to TRBD2. V was pared by 4 bases and J by 0 bases, with 0 bases of the junction left unmatched. The CDR3 extends over 13 amino acids. Per germline, CDR1 GTSNPN and CDR2 SVGIG (reference sequence). The CDR3 is CAWTSGSYNEQFF. CDR3 nucleotide sequence: TGTGCCTGGACTAGCGGCTCCTACAATGAGCAGTTCTTC.

This sequence joins TRBV12-3 or TRBV12-4 and TRBJ2-7; D call uncertain. V lost 5 bases and J lost 1, with 9 bases in between. The CDR3 length is 13 residues. As DNA, the CDR3 is TGTGCCAGCAGTCCCCCGGTTTCCTACGAGCAGTACTTC. It yields the protein CASSPPVSYEQYF.

V is TRBV29-1 and J is TRBJ2-3, with a tentative D call TRBD1 (5 bases). Trimming took 5 bases from V and 7 from J, leaving 13 bases between them. The CDR3 length is 12 residues. CDR1 SQVTM and CDR2 ANQGSEA come from the germline V gene. The CDR3 DNA reads TGCAGCGTTCGTGGGGCCTTCCATACGCAGTATTTT. Its protein is CSVRGAFHTQYF.

This clone was found once. The chain has TRBV6-2 or TRBV6-3 and TRBJ2-3, with 10 bases matching TRBD2. The CDR3 runs 17 residues. The V gene end was trimmed by 2 bases and the J gene end by 1 base; junction bases not matched to a gene: 6. Germline-derived CDR1 and CDR2 are MNHEY and SVGEGT. The CDR3 sequence: CASSYPWTSGRTDTQYF. CDR3 DNA: TGTGCCAGCAGTTACCCCTGGACTAGCGGCCGCACAGATACGCAGTATTTT.

This chain uses TRBV4-3 with TRBJ2-7; D unclear. Germline CDR1 is LGHNA and CDR2 is YSLEER. With 1 base removed from V and 3 bases from J, the gap between germline ends came to 7 bases. The CDR3 totals 13 residues. CDR3 sequence (DNA): TGCGCCAGCAGCCAAGGTCGGTACTACGAGCAGTACTTC. It yields the protein CASSQGRYYEQYF.

V and J are TRBV6-2 or TRBV6-3 and TRBJ2-7; D may be TRBD2 (6 bases). This CDR3 has 17 amino acids. V was cut by 0 bases and J by 5 bases, with 20 bases left in between. Germline CDR1 MNHEY, CDR2 SVGEGT. The CDR3 reads CASSYSTSLPRLDEQYF. DNA of the CDR3: TGTGCCAGCAGTTACTCAACTAGCTTACCACGTCTGGACGAGCAGTACTTC.

The chain is built from TRBV29-1 and TRBJ1-2, with a possible D match to TRBD1 (5 bases). V shed 0 bases and J shed 1 base, with 15 bases lying between them. The CDR3 is made up of 16 amino acids. Germline V gives CDR1 SQVTM, CDR2 ANQGSEA. The CDR3 DNA reads TGCAGCGTTGAAGATCAAGGAGGGGTTGGTAACTATGGCTACACCTTC. Amino acid sequence: CSVEDQGGVGNYGYTF.

J is TRBJ2-2 and V is TRBV28; 14 bases map to TRBD2. This CDR3 comprises 15 residues. The germline gives CDR1 MDHEN, CDR2 SYDVKM. V was clipped by 6 bases and J by 5 bases; unmatched bases: 2. The DNA of the CDR3 is TGTGCCAGCAGATGGACTAGCGGGAGGACCGGGGAGCTGTTTTTT. Its protein is CASRWTSGRTGELFF.

The J gene is TRBJ1-5, the V gene TRBV19; D gene ambiguous. V was cut by 2 bases and J by 0 bases, with 8 bases left in between. The germline gives CDR1 LNHDA, CDR2 SQIVND (reference sequence). The CDR3 has 15 residues. Here the CDR3 reads CASSITSYSNQPQHF. The CDR3 region has the DNA TGTGCCAGTAGTATAACCAGTTATAGCAATCAGCCCCAGCATTTT.

The rearrangement uses TRBV7-3 and TRBJ2-1, with 13 bases fitting TRBD2. Germline trimming cut 5 bases from V and 4 bases from J; bases unmatched to any gene: 5. From germline, CDR1 is SGHTA and CDR2 FQGTGA. The CDR3 has 16 amino acids. CDR3 loop: CASSPQGLAGYNEQFF. The CDR3 bases are TGTGCCAGCAGCCCTCAGGGACTAGCGGGGTACAATGAGCAGTTCTTC. The full variable domain, its missing parts supplied by reference TRBV7-3 and TRBJ2-1, is GAGVSQTPSNKVTEKGKYVELRCDPISGHTALYWYRQSLGQGPEFLIYFQGTGAADDSGLPNDRFFAVRPEGSVSTLKIQRTERGDSAVYLCASSPQGLAGYNEQFFGPGTRLTVL.